This T cell receptor beta chain was observed in a study of OX40 agonist ivuxolimab in advanced cancers. Study findings and constraints: Expanded peripheral T-cell antigen specificity went undetermined.

Baseline, cycle 4 day 1, and cycle 7 day 1 were the blood sampling points. Sequenced by immunoSEQ multiplex PCR; TCRdb stores in-frame clones only, minus some. The sample holds tens of thousands of clones, roughly 85% seen once. About this clone itself: What it binds is unknown.

The starting material was CD4+ or CD8+ T cells sorted from blood, obtained in a trial of the OX40 agonist ivuxolimab. This receptor was identified in an adult with an advanced solid tumor such as melanoma, head and neck, liver or kidney cancer.

The CDR3 DNA sequence: TGTGCCAGCAGCTTGGAACCGGGACAGGGTAACACCGGGGAGCTGTTTTTT. Translating it yields CASSLEPGQGNTGELFF. The rearrangement uses TRBV7-9 and TRBJ2-2; 9 bases are a match to TRBD1. The germline V gene encodes CDR1 SEHNR and CDR2 FQNEAQ (reference sequence). The V segment lost 3 bases and the J segment 2 bases; nucleotides outside the gene matches: 7. This CDR3 is built from 17 residues. Combining the CDR3 with reference TRBV7-9 and TRBJ2-2 gives the whole variable domain DTGVSQNPRHKITKRGQNVTFRCDPISEHNRLYWYRQTLGQGPEFLTYFQNEAQLEKSRLLSDRFSAERPKGSFSTLEIQRTEQGDSAMYLCASSLEPGQGNTGELFFGEGSRLTVL.